This T cell receptor beta chain was identified during a study of blood T cell repertoires in COVID-19. Study details: Both acute and convalescent COVID-19 samples were obtained from the United States, Italy and Spain. In each case, the material was cDNA or gDNA derived from T cells, B-cell-depleted T cells, or PBMCs.

V trimming: 5 bases; J trimming: 6 bases; junction bases outside the gene matches: 13. CDR3 length: 16 residues. Germline-derived CDR1 and CDR2 are KGHSY and FQNENV. Original processing methods: Amplification of reference gene primers was used by the study to estimate nucleated cell counts. The protocol was immunoSEQ multiplex PCR, while the TCRdb copy is restricted to in-frame clones and leaves out a portion. That table supplies the V and J calls and clone size; D and trimming were determined from the DNA. Among 160,000 or so clones listed, approximately 90% were seen once. The receptor was isolated from a woman between 50 and 59 years old with acute or convalescent COVID-19. This chain joins TRBV16 and TRBJ2-1; 7 bases align to TRBD2. Sequencing was performed on peripheral blood. The CDR3 nucleotides are TGTGCCAGCAGCGGGAGGGCCGCTCTTTCGCCCAATGAGCAGTTCTTC. Its protein is CASSGRAALSPNEQFF.